This entry is about one T cell receptor (beta chain). Its antigen is still unknown. The source of the sample is a study of T cell responses to AZD1222 COVID-19 vaccine. About the study: It was second doses at about 4 or about 12 weeks that were pooled.

Study-level findings and limits: In a largely white British group with more females than males, clonal diversity was possibly underestimated. Variant regions that are unmutated are reportedly the target of nearly half of spike-specific TCRs. Spike-wide coverage was observed for vaccine-associated CD4 TCRs, with dominant responses at 160-218 and 743-854.

TCRdb keeps only in-frame clones here, not all; method: immunoSEQ multiplex PCR. The sample comprises about 110,000 clones, about 87% of which are singletons, and roughly 1.5% rests with the top ten. The CDR3 is made up of 14 amino acids. Germline V gene lookup returns CDR1 SGHDT and CDR2 YYEEEE. The V end was cut by 4 bases, the J end by 10 bases, with 20 bases between. This sequence originates from an adult in good health. This sample comprised peripheral blood, obtained on day 0 of AZD1222 vaccination. The chain uses TRBV5-6 and TRBJ1-2; D possibly corresponds to TRBD1 (6 bases). The CDR3: CASSLLVAGADYTF. The CDR3 region has the DNA TGTGCCAGCAGCCTATTAGTGGCGGGGGCAGACTACACCTTC.